One and the same sample provided the 18 T cell receptor beta chains below, sequenced in a study of cytomegalovirus exposure and HLA in healthy donors. Primers included in the PCR were 60 Vbeta and 13 Jbeta primers. This table comes from immunoSEQ multiplex PCR, and its TCRdb copy is limited to in-frame clones, with some not included. There are 100,000 to 150,000 clones in the sample, with over 1.5% held by the top ten. Material for sequencing was PBMCs. These receptors were obtained from a man aged 18-30 years in good health and CMV-seronegative.

The J gene is TRBJ2-3, the V gene TRBV5-4, with D possibly matching TRBD2 (6 bases). V lost 4 bases and J lost 3, with 24 bases in between. The CDR3 runs to 18 residues. Germline CDR1 SGHNT, CDR2 YYREEE (reference sequence). CDR3 nucleotide sequence: TGTGCCAGCAGCCCCCTTTCGGGCGGCGGAGGGGCGACAGATACGCAGTATTTT. Translated: CASSPLSGGGGATDTQYF.

V and J are TRBV7-3 and TRBJ2-6, with TRBD1 identical over 8 bases. The V gene's germline CDR1 is SGHTA and CDR2 FQGTGA. The CDR3 consists of 18 residues. Losses at the gene ends were 5 bases for V and 0 bases for J; bases not matched to a gene: 9. CDR3 residues: CASSLGDRPSSGANVLTF. In DNA, the CDR3 is TGTGCCAGCAGCCTAGGGGACAGGCCCAGCTCTGGGGCCAACGTCCTGACTTTC.

This rearrangement joins TRBV7-8 to TRBJ1-3; D uncertain. CDR1 and CDR2 from the germline V gene are SGHVS and FQNEAQ. The CDR3 has 15 residues. V dropped 2 bases and J dropped 1 base, with 9 bases sitting between them. CDR3 in amino acids: CASSLQDLSGNTIYF. Here the CDR3 DNA reads TGTGCCAGCAGCTTACAGGATTTATCTGGAAACACCATATATTTT.

This rearrangement joins TRBV11-2 to TRBJ1-2; 7 bases agree with TRBD1. This CDR3 is built from 12 residues. Per the germline V gene, CDR1 is SGHAT and CDR2 is FQNNGV. V trimming: 6 bases; J trimming: 7 bases; junction bases outside the gene matches: 5. The CDR3: CASSSNRGGYTF. The DNA of the CDR3 is TGTGCCAGCAGTTCCAACAGGGGTGGCTACACCTTC.

The chain has TRBV29-1 and TRBJ2-5; D not resolved. CDR1 and CDR2 (germline): SQVTM, ANQGSEA. CDR3 length equals 13 residues. Trimming left V 2 bases short and J 5 bases short, with 12 bases between. The CDR3 DNA is TGCAGCGTTGAATTAATAGTTCTGGAGACCCAGTACTTC. It codes for CSVELIVLETQYF.

This chain uses TRBV27 with TRBJ1-4; the D gene is possibly TRBD1 (5 bases). There are 14 residues in the CDR3. Germline values: CDR1 MNHEY, CDR2 SMNVEV (reference sequence). Trimming removed 2 bases at V and 4 bases at J, with 8 bases between. The CDR3 sequence is CASSLQGYNEKLFF. The CDR3 nucleotides are TGTGCCAGCAGTTTACAGGGTTATAATGAAAAACTGTTTTTT.

The chain employs TRBV5-6 and TRBJ2-5; D possibly corresponds to TRBD2 (6 bases). V was cut by 7 bases and J by 7 bases, with 20 bases left in between. This CDR3 spans 14 amino acids. The V gene's germline CDR1 is SGHDT and CDR2 YYEEEE. The CDR3 coding sequence is TGTGCCAGCCACGACCTCCTCACCGGGGGGACCCAGTACTTC. Translated, it gives CASHDLLTGGTQYF. The full variable domain, in which reference TRBV5-6 and TRBJ2-5 provide the parts outside the CDR3, is DAGVTQSPTHLIKTRGQQVTLRCSPKSGHDTVSWYQQALGQGPQFIFQYYEEEERQRGNFPDRFSGHQFPNYSSELNVNALLLGDSALYLCASHDLLTGGTQYFGPGTRLLVL.

The J gene is TRBJ2-5, the V gene TRBV19; 10 nucleotides line up with TRBD1. The CDR3 consists of 18 residues. Trimming took 5 bases from V and 2 from J; bases not matched to a gene: 14. Germline V gene sequence: CDR1 LNHDA, CDR2 SQIVND (reference sequence). The CDR3 bases are TGTGCCAGTAGTGGCCGCGGACAGGGGGTTGGAGGGCAAGAGACCCAGTACTTC. Protein: CASSGRGQGVGGQETQYF.

The genes are TRBV6-1 and TRBJ2-4, with a possible D match to TRBD2 (6 bases). Germline CDR1 and CDR2: MNHNS and SASEGT. Deletions cut 4 bases from V and 1 base from J, with 14 bases between. This CDR3 has 16 residues. DNA for the CDR3: TGTGCCAGCAGTGTAGGGTTAGGGACTGCCAAAAACATTCAGTACTTC. It encodes CASSVGLGTAKNIQYF.

The V call is TRBV4-2, the J call TRBJ2-7, with 10 bases that match TRBD1. Germline loops: CDR1 LGHNA, CDR2 YNFKEQ. Germline trimming cut 1 base from V and 3 bases from J; bases unmatched to any gene: 0. CDR3 length equals 14 residues. CDR3 sequence (DNA): TGTGCCAGCAGCCAAGGGGACAGGGGCTACGAGCAGTACTTC. Protein: CASSQGDRGYEQYF.

CDR3 region: CASSHQGGGANQPQHF. Written as DNA, the CDR3 is TGTGCCAGCTCACACCAAGGTGGGGGGGCGAATCAGCCCCAGCATTTT. The chain has TRBV18 and TRBJ1-5; a possible D gene is TRBD1 (6 bases). The V gene's germline CDR1 is KGHSH and CDR2 LQKENI. The CDR3 has 16 amino acids. V was shortened by 4 bases and J by 4 bases, with 17 bases between the two germline ends.

This sequence joins TRBV6-5 and TRBJ2-5; 10 nucleotides agree with TRBD1. Germline V gene data show CDR1 as MNHEY and CDR2 as SVGAGI. The ends lost 6 bases at V and 5 bases at J; junction bases unmatched: 3. The CDR3 extends over 13 amino acids. CDR3 sequence (DNA): TGTGCCAGCAGGACAGGGGGCGGGGAGACCCAGTACTTC. Translating it yields CASRTGGGETQYF.

This chain links TRBV11-2 with TRBJ2-7, with D possibly matching TRBD2 (5 bases). There are 14 residues in the CDR3. The V gene lost 1 base and the J gene lost 3 bases, with 10 bases spanning the gap. Germline values: CDR1 SGHAT, CDR2 FQNNGV. The CDR3 bases are TGTGCCAGCAGCTTAGCGAGGGATCGCTACGAGCAGTACTTC. Encoded protein: CASSLARDRYEQYF. The full variable domain, with the rest looked up from reference TRBV11-2 and TRBJ2-7, is EAGVAQSPRYKIIEKRQSVAFWCNPISGHATLYWYQQILGQGPKLLIQFQNNGVVDDSQLPKDRFSAERLKGVDSTLKIQPAKLEDSAVYLCASSLARDRYEQYFGPGTRLTVT.

The chain employs TRBV29-1 and TRBJ2-3; D remains ambiguous. The CDR3 totals 11 residues. V was trimmed by 6 bases and J by 2 bases, leaving 6 bases between them. Germline CDR1 SQVTM, CDR2 ANQGSEA. CDR3 nucleotide sequence: TGCAGCGTCCTCCCCACAGATACGCAGTATTTT. It translates to CSVLPTDTQYF.

The chain joins TRBV14 to TRBJ1-3; tentatively, D is TRBD1 (6 bases). The V and J ends lost 10 bases and 2 bases respectively, with 12 bases between them. Germline V gives CDR1 SGHDN, CDR2 FVKESK. The CDR3 length is 13 residues. The DNA of the CDR3 is TGTGCCATCCGCCAGGGGCCTGGAAACACCATATATTTT. This codes for CAIRQGPGNTIYF.

The chain joins TRBV28 to TRBJ2-3, with TRBD1 matching over 7 bases. There are 15 residues in the CDR3. J was trimmed by 5 bases and V by 5 bases; bases with no gene match: 10. Germline V gene data show CDR1 as MDHEN and CDR2 as SYDVKM. CDR3 protein: CASSGKTGIQDTQYF. CDR3 in DNA: TGTGCCAGCAGTGGAAAGACAGGGATTCAAGATACGCAGTATTTT. Filled out from reference TRBV28 and TRBJ2-3, the complete variable domain reads DVKVTQSSRYLVKRTGEKVFLECVQDMDHENMFWYRQDPGLGLRLIYFSYDVKMKEKGDIPEGYSVSREKKERFSLILESASTNQTSMYLCASSGKTGIQDTQYFGPGTRLTVL.

J is TRBJ2-7 and V is TRBV7-2; 11 bases match TRBD2. The germline V gene encodes CDR1 SGHTA and CDR2 FQGNSA. The length of the CDR3 is 16 residues. The ends lost 1 base at V and 2 bases at J; junction bases unmatched: 4. CDR3 loop: CASSLGLLAGAYEQYF. DNA of the CDR3: TGTGCCAGCAGCTTAGGTTTACTAGCGGGGGCCTACGAGCAGTACTTC. Complete variable domain (other parts from reference TRBV7-2 and TRBJ2-7): GAGVSQSPSNKVTEKGKDVELRCDPISGHTALYWYRQSLGQGLEFLIYFQGNSAPDKSGLPSDRFSAERTGGSVSTLTIQRTQQEDSAVYLCASSLGLLAGAYEQYFGPGTRLTVT.

The chain has TRBV11-3 and TRBJ2-5; D perhaps matches TRBD2 (7 bases). The CDR3 is 15 residues long. The ends were cut back, 7 bases at V and 5 bases at J, with 20 bases in the middle. Germline V lookup: CDR1 SGHNT, CDR2 YENEEA. This chain's CDR3 is CASNGGGGQLETQYF. CDR3 sequence (DNA): TGTGCCAGCAACGGTGGGGGGGGCCAACTCGAGACCCAGTACTTC.